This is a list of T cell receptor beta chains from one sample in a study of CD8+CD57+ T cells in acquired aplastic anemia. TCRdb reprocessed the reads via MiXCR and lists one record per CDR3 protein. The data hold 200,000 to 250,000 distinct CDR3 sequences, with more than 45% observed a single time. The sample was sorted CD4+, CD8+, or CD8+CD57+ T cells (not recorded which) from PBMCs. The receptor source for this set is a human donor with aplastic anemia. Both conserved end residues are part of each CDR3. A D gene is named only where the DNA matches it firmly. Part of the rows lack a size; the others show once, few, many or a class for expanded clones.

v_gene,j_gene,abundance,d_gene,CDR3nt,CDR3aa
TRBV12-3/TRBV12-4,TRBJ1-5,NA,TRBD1,TGTGCCAGTTCGGGACAGGGGGAAAGTCAGCCCCAGCATTTT,CASSGQGESQPQHF
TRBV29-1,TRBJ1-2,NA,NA,TGCAGCGTTGTCGGGGGACACGGCTATCCCTATGGCTACACCTTC,CSVVGGHGYPYGYTF
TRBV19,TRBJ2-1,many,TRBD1,TGTGCCAGTAGTATCGGACAGGGGGCAATGGATGAGCAGTTCTTC,CASSIGQGAMDEQFF
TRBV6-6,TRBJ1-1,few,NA,TGTGCCAGCCGCTATACCGAGGGTGGCACTGAAGCTTTCTTT,CASRYTEGGTEAFF
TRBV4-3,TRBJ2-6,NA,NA,TGCGCCAGCAGCCAAGTGCGTGGGGGGGCCTACGTCCTGACTTTC,CASSQVRGGAYVLTF
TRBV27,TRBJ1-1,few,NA,TGTGCCAGCAGTTTAGGAAGCGGAGTTGGTACTGAAGCTTTCTTT,CASSLGSGVGTEAFF
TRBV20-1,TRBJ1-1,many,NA,TGCAGTGCAAGAGACCCTACCCACCCGAACACTGAAGCTTTCTTT,CSARDPTHPNTEAFF
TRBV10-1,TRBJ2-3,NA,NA,TGCGCCAGCAGTGAGAGGGGCAGAAAGACAGATACGCAGTATTTT,CASSERGRKTDTQYF
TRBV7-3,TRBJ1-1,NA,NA,TGTGCCAGCAGCTTATCAGGCGGAGGGCAAGATGAAGCTTTCTTT,CASSLSGGGQDEAFF
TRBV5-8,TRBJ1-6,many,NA,TGTGCCAGCAGCCCTGTGGGGGACAATTCACCCCTCCACTTT,CASSPVGDNSPLHF
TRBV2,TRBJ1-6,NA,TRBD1,TGTGCCAGCAGCTACAGACAGGGCGTGAACTCACCCCTCCACTTT,CASSYRQGVNSPLHF
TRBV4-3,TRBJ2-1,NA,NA,TGCGCCAGCAGCCAAGAGGGGGGAAATGAGCAGTTCTTC,CASSQEGGNEQFF
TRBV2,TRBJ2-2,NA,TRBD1,TGTGCCAGCAGTGCCCGACAGGGGACCGGGGAGCTGTTTTTT,CASSARQGTGELFF
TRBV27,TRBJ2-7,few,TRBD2,TGTGCCAGCAGACTTAGCGGGAGTCTGTACGAGCAGTACTTC,CASRLSGSLYEQYF
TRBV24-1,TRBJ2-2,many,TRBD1,TGTGCCACCAGTCCCGCGACAGGGGACACCGGGGAGCTGTTTTTT,CATSPATGDTGELFF
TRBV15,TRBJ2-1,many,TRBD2,TGTGCCACCAGCGATAGCGGGAGGGCCGAAGAGCAGTTCTTC,CATSDSGRAEEQFF
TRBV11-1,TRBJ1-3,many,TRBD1,TGTGCCAGCAGACCGGACAGGGGGAGAAACACCATATATTTT,CASRPDRGRNTIYF
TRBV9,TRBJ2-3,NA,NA,TGTGCCGGCAGCGTAGTAGGGTCCGGAGATACGCAGTATTTT,CAGSVVGSGDTQYF
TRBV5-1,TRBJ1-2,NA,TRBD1,TGCGCCAGCACCCCAGGGGGCAACTATGGCTACACCTTC,CASTPGGNYGYTF
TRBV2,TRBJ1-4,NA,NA,TGTGCCAGCAGTGAAAGGACCGGGGAACGGTTTTTT,CASSERTGERFF